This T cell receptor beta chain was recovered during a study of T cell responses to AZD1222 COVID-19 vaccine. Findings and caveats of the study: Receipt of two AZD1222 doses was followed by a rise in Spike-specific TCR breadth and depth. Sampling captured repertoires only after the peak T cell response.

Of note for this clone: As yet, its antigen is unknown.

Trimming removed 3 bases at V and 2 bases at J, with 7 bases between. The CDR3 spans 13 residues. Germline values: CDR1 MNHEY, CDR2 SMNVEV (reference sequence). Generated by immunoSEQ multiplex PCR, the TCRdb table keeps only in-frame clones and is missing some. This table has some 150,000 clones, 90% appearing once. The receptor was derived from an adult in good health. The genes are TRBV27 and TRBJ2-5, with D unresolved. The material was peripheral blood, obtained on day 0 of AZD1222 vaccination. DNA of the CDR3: TGTGCCAGCAGTTTCTCCAGTCAAGAGACCCAGTACTTC. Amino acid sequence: CASSFSSQETQYF.